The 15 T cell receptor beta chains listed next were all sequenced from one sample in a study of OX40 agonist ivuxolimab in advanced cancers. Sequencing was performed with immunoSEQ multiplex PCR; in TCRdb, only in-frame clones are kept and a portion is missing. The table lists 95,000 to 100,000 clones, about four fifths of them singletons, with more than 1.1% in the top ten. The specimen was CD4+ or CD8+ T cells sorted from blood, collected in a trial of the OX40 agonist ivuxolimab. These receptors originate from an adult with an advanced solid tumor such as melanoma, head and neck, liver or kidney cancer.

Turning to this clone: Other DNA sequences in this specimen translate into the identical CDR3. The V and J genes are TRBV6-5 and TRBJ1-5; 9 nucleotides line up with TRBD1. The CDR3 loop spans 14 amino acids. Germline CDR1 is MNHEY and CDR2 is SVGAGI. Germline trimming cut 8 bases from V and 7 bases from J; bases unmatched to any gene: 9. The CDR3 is CASSRTGGRQPQHF. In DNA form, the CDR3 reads TGTGCCAGCTCCAGAACAGGGGGCAGGCAGCCCCAGCATTTT.

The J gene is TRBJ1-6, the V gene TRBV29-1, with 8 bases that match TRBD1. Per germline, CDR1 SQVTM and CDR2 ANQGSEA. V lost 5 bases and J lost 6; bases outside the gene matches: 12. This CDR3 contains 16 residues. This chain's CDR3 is CSVTLGGQGPNSPLHF. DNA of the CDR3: TGCAGCGTTACATTAGGAGGACAGGGACCTAATTCACCCCTCCACTTT. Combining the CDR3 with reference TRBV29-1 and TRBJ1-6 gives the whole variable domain SAVISQKPSRDICQRGTSLTIQCQVDSQVTMMFWYRQQPGQSLTLIATANQGSEATYESGFVIDKFPISRPNLTFSTLTVSNMSPEDSSIYLCSVTLGGQGPNSPLHFGNGTRLTVT.

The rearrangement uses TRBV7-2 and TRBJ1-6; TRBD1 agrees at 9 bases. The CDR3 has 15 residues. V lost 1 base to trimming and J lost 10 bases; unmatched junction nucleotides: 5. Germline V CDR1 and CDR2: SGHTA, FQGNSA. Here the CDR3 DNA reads TGTGCCAGCAGCTTAGGACAGGGGGATCGATCACCCCTCCACTTT. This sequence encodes CASSLGQGDRSPLHF.

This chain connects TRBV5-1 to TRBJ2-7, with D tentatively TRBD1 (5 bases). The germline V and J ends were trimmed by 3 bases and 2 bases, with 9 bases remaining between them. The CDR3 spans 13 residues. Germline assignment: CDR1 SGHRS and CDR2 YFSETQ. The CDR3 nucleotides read TGCGCCAGCAGCTCCGAAGGGGCCTACGAGCAGTACTTC. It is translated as CASSSEGAYEQYF.

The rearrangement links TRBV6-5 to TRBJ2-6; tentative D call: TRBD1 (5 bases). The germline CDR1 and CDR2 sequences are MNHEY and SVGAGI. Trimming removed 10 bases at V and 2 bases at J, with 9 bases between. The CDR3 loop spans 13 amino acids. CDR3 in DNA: TGTGCCACCAGGGTCCCTGGGGCCAACGTCCTGACTTTC. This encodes CATRVPGANVLTF.

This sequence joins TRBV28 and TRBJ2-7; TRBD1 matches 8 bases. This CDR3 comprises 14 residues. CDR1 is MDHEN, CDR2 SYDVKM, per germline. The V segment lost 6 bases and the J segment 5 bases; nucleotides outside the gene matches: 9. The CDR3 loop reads CASSLQGARNEQYF. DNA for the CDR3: TGTGCCAGCAGCCTCCAGGGGGCGCGGAACGAGCAGTACTTC.

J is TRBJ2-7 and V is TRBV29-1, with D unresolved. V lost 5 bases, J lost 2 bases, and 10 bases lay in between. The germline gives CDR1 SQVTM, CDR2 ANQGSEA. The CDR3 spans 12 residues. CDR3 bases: TGCAGCGTTAGAACTGGCACCTACGAGCAGTACTTC. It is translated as CSVRTGTYEQYF.

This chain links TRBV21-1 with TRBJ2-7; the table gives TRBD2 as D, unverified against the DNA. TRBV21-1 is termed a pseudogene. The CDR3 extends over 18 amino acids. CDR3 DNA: TGTGCCAGCAGCAGCCGGGACAGGGTCATAGCGGGGGATTACGAGCAGTACTTC. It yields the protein CASSSRDRVIAGDYEQYF.

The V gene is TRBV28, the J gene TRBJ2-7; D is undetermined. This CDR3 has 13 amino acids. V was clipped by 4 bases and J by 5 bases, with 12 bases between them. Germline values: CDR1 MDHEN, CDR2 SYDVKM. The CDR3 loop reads CASSSRILHEQYF. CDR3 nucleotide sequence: TGTGCCAGCAGTTCCAGGATCCTCCACGAGCAGTACTTC. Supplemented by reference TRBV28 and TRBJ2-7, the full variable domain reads DVKVTQSSRYLVKRTGEKVFLECVQDMDHENMFWYRQDPGLGLRLIYFSYDVKMKEKGDIPEGYSVSREKKERFSLILESASTNQTSMYLCASSSRILHEQYFGPGTRLTVT.

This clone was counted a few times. This CDR3 is CASSLPGRYEQYF. The CDR3 bases are TGTGCCAGCAGCTTACCGGGAAGGTACGAGCAGTACTTC. This sequence joins TRBV7-2 and TRBJ2-7; tentative D call: TRBD2 (5 bases). CDR1 and CDR2 (germline): SGHTA, FQGNSA. The V end lost 2 bases, the J end lost 4 bases, and 9 bases lay between the germline ends. The CDR3 has 13 amino acids.

CDR3 sequence reads: CASSQDTLVAGELFF. For the CDR3, the DNA is TGCGCCAGCAGCCAAGATACACTAGTGGCCGGGGAGCTGTTTTTT. The chain combines TRBV4-3 with TRBJ2-2, with D perhaps TRBD2 (5 bases). Trimming shortened V by 0 bases and J by 6 bases, and 11 bases separated the two germline ends. Germline CDR1 and CDR2: LGHNA and YSLEER. The CDR3 extends over 15 amino acids.

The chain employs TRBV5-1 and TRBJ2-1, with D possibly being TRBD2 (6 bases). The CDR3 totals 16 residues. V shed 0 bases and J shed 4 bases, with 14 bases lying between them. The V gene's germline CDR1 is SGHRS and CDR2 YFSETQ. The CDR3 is CASSLGLAMVYNEQFF. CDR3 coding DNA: TGCGCCAGCAGCTTGGGGCTAGCGATGGTTTACAATGAGCAGTTCTTC.

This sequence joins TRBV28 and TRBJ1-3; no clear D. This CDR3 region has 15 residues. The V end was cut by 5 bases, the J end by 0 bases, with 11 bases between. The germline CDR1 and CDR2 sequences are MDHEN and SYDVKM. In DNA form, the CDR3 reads TGTGCCAGCAGTCCTGTGAGAAGCTCTGGAAACACCATATATTTT. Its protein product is CASSPVRSSGNTIYF. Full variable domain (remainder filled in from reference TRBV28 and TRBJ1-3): DVKVTQSSRYLVKRTGEKVFLECVQDMDHENMFWYRQDPGLGLRLIYFSYDVKMKEKGDIPEGYSVSREKKERFSLILESASTNQTSMYLCASSPVRSSGNTIYFGEGSWLTVV.

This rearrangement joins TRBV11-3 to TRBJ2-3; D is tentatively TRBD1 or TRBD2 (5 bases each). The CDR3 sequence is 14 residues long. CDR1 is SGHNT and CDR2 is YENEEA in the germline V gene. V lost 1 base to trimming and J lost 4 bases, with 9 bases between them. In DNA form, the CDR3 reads TGTGCCAGCAGCTTAGGGGGGATGGCAGATACGCAGTATTTT. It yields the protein CASSLGGMADTQYF.

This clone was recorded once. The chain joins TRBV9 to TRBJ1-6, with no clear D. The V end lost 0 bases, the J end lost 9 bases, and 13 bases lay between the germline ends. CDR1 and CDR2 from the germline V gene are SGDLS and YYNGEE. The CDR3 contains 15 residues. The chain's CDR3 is CASSVGAVRGSPLHF. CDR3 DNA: TGTGCCAGCAGCGTAGGGGCGGTGCGGGGTTCACCCCTCCACTTT.